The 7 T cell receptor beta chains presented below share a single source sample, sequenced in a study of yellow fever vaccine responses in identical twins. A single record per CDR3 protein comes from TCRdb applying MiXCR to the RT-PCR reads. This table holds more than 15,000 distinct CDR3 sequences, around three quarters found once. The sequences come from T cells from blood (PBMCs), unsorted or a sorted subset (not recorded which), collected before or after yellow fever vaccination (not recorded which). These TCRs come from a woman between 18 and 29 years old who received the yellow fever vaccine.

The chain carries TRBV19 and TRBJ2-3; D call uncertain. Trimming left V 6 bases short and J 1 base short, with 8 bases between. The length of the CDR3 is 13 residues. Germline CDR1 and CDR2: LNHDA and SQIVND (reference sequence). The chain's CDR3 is CASRDQGTDTQYF. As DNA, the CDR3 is TGTGCCAGTAGGGATCAAGGCACAGATACGCAGTATTTT. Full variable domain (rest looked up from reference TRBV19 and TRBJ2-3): DGGITQSPKYLFRKEGQNVTLSCEQNLNHDAMYWYRQDPGQGLRLIYYSQIVNDFQKGDIAEGYSVSREKKESFPLTVTSAQKNPTAFYLCASRDQGTDTQYFGPGTRLTVL.

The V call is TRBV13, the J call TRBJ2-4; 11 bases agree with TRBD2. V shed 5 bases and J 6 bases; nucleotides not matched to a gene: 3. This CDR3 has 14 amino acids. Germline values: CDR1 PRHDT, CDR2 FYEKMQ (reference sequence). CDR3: CASSEGTSGNIQYF. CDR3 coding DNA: TGTGCCAGCAGCGAAGGGACTAGCGGAAACATTCAGTACTTC.

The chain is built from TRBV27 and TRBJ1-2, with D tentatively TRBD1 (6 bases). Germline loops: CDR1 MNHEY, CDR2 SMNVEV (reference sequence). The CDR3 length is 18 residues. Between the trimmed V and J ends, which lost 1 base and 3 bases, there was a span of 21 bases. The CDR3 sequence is CASSLFPKRTASHYGYTF. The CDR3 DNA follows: TGTGCCAGCAGTTTATTCCCTAAACGGACAGCGTCACACTATGGCTACACCTTC.

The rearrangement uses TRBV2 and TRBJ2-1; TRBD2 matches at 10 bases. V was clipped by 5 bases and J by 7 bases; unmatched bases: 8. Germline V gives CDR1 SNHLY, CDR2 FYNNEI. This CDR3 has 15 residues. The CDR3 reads CASSSRLAGANEQFF. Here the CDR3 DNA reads TGTGCCAGCAGTTCCCGACTAGCGGGTGCGAATGAGCAGTTCTTC.

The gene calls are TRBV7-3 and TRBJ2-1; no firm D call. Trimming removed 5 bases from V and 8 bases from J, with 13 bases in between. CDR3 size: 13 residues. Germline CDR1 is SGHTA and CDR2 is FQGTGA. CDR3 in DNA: TGTGCCAGCAGCCCAAACGAACGCGATGAGCAGTTCTTC. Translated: CASSPNERDEQFF. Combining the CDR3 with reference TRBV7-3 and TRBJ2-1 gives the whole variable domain GAGVSQTPSNKVTEKGKYVELRCDPISGHTALYWYRQSLGQGPEFLIYFQGTGAADDSGLPNDRFFAVRPEGSVSTLKIQRTERGDSAVYLCASSPNERDEQFFGPGTRLTVL.

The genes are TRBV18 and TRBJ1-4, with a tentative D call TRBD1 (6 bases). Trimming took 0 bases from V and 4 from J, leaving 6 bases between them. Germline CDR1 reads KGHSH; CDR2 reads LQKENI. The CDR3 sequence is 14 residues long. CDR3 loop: CASSPPDSNEKLFF. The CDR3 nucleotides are TGTGCCAGCTCACCACCGGACAGTAATGAAAAACTGTTTTTT.

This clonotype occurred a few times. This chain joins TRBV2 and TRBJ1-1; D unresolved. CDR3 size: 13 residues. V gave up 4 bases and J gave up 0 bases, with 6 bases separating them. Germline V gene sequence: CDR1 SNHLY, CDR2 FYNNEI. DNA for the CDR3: TGTGCCAGCAGTGGAGAAGTGAACACTGAAGCTTTCTTT. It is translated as CASSGEVNTEAFF.